This T cell receptor beta chain was captured in a study of blood T cell repertoires in COVID-19. About the study: From the United States, Italy and Spain came samples of acute and convalescent COVID-19.

CDR3 length: 12 residues. In germline, CDR1 is LGHDT, CDR2 YNNKEL (reference sequence). V was shortened by 1 base and J by 5 bases, with 6 bases between the two germline ends. TCRdb's copy holds only in-frame clones and misses some; the assay was immunoSEQ multiplex PCR. The sample contains just under 95,000 clones, under 90% of which appear only once. This clone was found a few times. This TCR was sampled from a human donor in a cohort sampled during active COVID-19. V and J are TRBV3-1 (or the pseudogene TRBV3-2) and TRBJ2-7; D may be TRBD2 (5 bases). Sequencing was carried out using peripheral blood. The CDR3: CASSQAGNEQYF. The CDR3 nucleotides are TGTGCCAGCAGCCAAGCCGGGAACGAGCAGTACTTC.